This TCR beta chain was found in a study of cytomegalovirus exposure and HLA in healthy donors. Clones were sequenced by immunoSEQ multiplex PCR, and TCRdb holds only the in-frame ones, with some missing. The data hold a few hundred thousand clones, with 70% to 90% observed a single time. Points from the study as a whole: It was confirmed in vitro that three of the CMV-associated chains were specific for CMV antigens. First-cohort TCR clusters were later found to tend to co-occur in the roughly 110 validation repertoires. Among TCR beta chains, those listed as cytomegalovirus-associated numbered over 150.

From the 120-subject validation cohort, which was separate from the approximately 700-subject first cohort, the donors were drawn. This clone was observed once. Antigen: not known. V shed 5 bases and J 10 bases; nucleotides not matched to a gene: 9. Germline assignment: CDR1 SNHLY and CDR2 FYNNEI. The CDR3 is 14 residues long. The chain recombines TRBV2 with TRBJ1-5, with 9 bases lining up with TRBD1. Sequenced input: PBMCs. The sequence came from a woman aged 18-35 years in good health and CMV-seronegative. The CDR3 is CASSSGQGIFPQHF. The CDR3 nucleotides read TGTGCCAGCAGTTCAGGACAGGGGATTTTCCCCCAGCATTTT.